This TCR beta chain was profiled in a study of blood T cell repertoires in COVID-19. Across the study: Specimens from acute and convalescent COVID-19 originated in the United States, Italy and Spain. The cDNA or gDNA used as material had been derived from T cells, B-cell-depleted T cells, or PBMCs.

Followed longitudinally, the Seattle patients had been enrolled during active infection. Authors' processing steps: Cell counts per sample came from amplifying reference gene primers. The table came from immunoSEQ multiplex PCR; TCRdb's copy has only in-frame clones and leaves some out. Clonal size and the V and J genes are those of that table, whereas D and trimming came from the DNA. The sample contains over 75,000 clones, around 90% of which appear only once. This clonotype was obtained from a human donor with COVID-19, enrolled during active disease. The donor label of this sample is uncertain. The sample was peripheral blood.

The CDR3 sequence is CASSSGDDYEQYF. DNA for the CDR3: TGTGCCAGCAGCTCCGGAGATGACTACGAGCAGTACTTC. V usage is TRBV7-6 and J usage is TRBJ2-7; D call uncertain. This CDR3 is built from 13 residues. From germline, CDR1 is SGHVS and CDR2 FNYEAQ. V dropped 4 bases and J dropped 3 bases, with 10 bases sitting between them.